This T cell receptor beta chain comes out of a study of sequential checkpoint blockade in melanoma. About the research overall: Maintenance nivolumab came after either treatment sequence.

From germline, CDR1 is SGDLS and CDR2 YYNGEE. This CDR3 is 15 amino acids long. V was cut by 3 bases and J by 4 bases, with 16 bases left in between. Stated treatment: randomized to nivolumab then ipilimumab (arm A) or the reverse (arm B). Patients had received no earlier DNA-damaging chemotherapy. Sorted cells were live CD3+CD8+, lacking CD19 and CD56, from PBMCs. This clone appeared a single time. This table comes from immunoSEQ multiplex PCR, and its TCRdb copy is limited to in-frame clones, with some not included. The data show approximately 13,000 clones, 52% seen once. The origin of this receptor is a human donor with melanoma. The sample was CD8+ T cells sorted from blood (inferred from file names), taken from a patient given nivolumab and ipilimumab in sequence. V gene TRBV9 combines with J gene TRBJ1-2; tentative D call: TRBD1 (6 bases). The CDR3 DNA reads TGTGCCAGCAGCGGGCACACGGGACAAAGCTATGGCTACACCTTC. Translated: CASSGHTGQSYGYTF.